This entry lists 20 T cell receptor beta chains sequenced from one sample in a study of memory CD8 T cells in hepatitis C reinfection. Time point of the sample: pre-reinfection, 55 to 20 weeks before reinfection detection. TCR sequencing was done directly ex vivo on sorted cells, without expansion in vitro. Assay: immunoSEQ multiplex PCR; the TCRdb copy retains only in-frame clones and omits some. Of 6,400 or so clones in the sample, over 75% are singletons; the top ten hold 20% to 25%. The sequenced sample consisted of naive CD8+ T cells sorted from blood. The receptors stem from a man in his fifties or sixties with hepatitis C virus infection.

This chain uses TRBV10-3 with TRBJ2-7; tentative D call: TRBD1 (6 bases). The length of the CDR3 is 14 residues. Trimming removed 3 bases from V and 3 bases from J, with 12 bases in between. CDR1 and CDR2 from the germline V gene are ENHRY and SYGVKD. CDR3: CAISDPGTNYEQYF. As DNA, the CDR3 is TGTGCCATCAGTGATCCTGGGACAAACTACGAGCAGTACTTC.

The CDR3 DNA reads as TGTGCCAGTAGTATTTATAGGAACACTGAAGCTTTCTTT. Protein: CASSIYRNTEAFF. V gene TRBV19 combines with J gene TRBJ1-1; D unclear. The CDR3 is made up of 13 amino acids. Per germline, CDR1 LNHDA and CDR2 SQIVND (reference sequence). V was shortened by 3 bases and J by 1 base, with 6 bases between the two germline ends.

The chain is built from TRBV5-5 and TRBJ1-5; 9 bases are shared with TRBD1. CDR1 is SGHKS and CDR2 is YYEKEE in the germline V gene (reference sequence). The CDR3 is made up of 15 amino acids. V trimming: 4 bases; J trimming: 1 base; junction bases outside the gene matches: 3. For the CDR3, the DNA is TGTGCCAGCAGCCCACAGGGGGCAAGCAATCAGCCCCAGCATTTT. This sequence encodes CASSPQGASNQPQHF.

The chain joins TRBV13 to TRBJ1-2, with 7 positions matching TRBD1. There are 16 residues in the CDR3. Germline V gives CDR1 PRHDT, CDR2 FYEKMQ (reference sequence). V lost 5 bases and J lost 0; bases outside the gene matches: 9. This CDR3 is CASSPVDRAANYGYTF. The CDR3 nucleotides read TGTGCCAGCAGCCCTGTTGACAGGGCCGCTAACTATGGCTACACCTTC.

The DNA for the CDR3 is TGTGCCAGCAGCGTAGAGGCTAGCGGGAGTTTTGGGGCAGATACGCAGTATTTT. It codes for CASSVEASGSFGADTQYF. This chain links TRBV9 with TRBJ2-3; TRBD2 agrees at 10 bases. CDR3 size: 18 residues. The germline V gene encodes CDR1 SGDLS and CDR2 YYNGEE. Germline trimming cut 0 bases from V and 4 bases from J; bases unmatched to any gene: 11. The complete variable domain, with remaining parts taken from reference TRBV9 and TRBJ2-3, reads DSGVTQTPKHLITATGQRVTLRCSPRSGDLSVYWYQQSLDQGLQFLIQYYNGEERAKGNILERFSAQQFPDLHSELNLSSLELGDSALYFCASSVEASGSFGADTQYFGPGTRLTVL.

The chain links TRBV6-1 to TRBJ2-3; D possibly corresponds to TRBD2 (5 bases). This CDR3 has 14 amino acids. The germline V gene encodes CDR1 MNHNS and CDR2 SASEGT. V lost 1 base and J 5 bases, leaving 10 bases between the germline ends. CDR3 in amino acids: CASSEEELVDTQYF. The DNA of the CDR3 is TGTGCCAGCAGTGAAGAAGAACTAGTAGATACGCAGTATTTT.

V is TRBV4-2 and J is TRBJ2-1, with 7 positions matching TRBD2. The CDR3 has 16 amino acids. V gave up 1 base and J gave up 6 bases; unmatched junction bases: 9. CDR1 is LGHNA, CDR2 YNFKEQ, per germline. The CDR3 coding sequence is TGTGCCAGCAGCCAAGCCGGACTCGCGGGAGTCAATGAGCAGTTCTTC. This encodes CASSQAGLAGVNEQFF.

The genes are TRBV5-1 and TRBJ2-3; D is unresolved. The V gene's germline CDR1 is SGHRS and CDR2 YFSETQ. CDR3 length: 15 residues. V dropped 0 bases and J dropped 6 bases, with 14 bases sitting between them. CDR3 sequence reads: CASSLATEFLDTQYF. As DNA, the CDR3 is TGCGCCAGCAGCTTGGCGACGGAGTTCCTCGATACGCAGTATTTT.

This chain connects TRBV4-2 to TRBJ2-3; D not resolved. V was shortened by 1 base and J by 1 base, with 15 bases between the two germline ends. CDR1 and CDR2 (germline): LGHNA, YNFKEQ. The CDR3 covers 17 residues. The CDR3, as DNA: TGTGCCAGCAGCCAAGGGTTTGGCGGCTGGGGCACAGATACGCAGTATTTT. This sequence encodes CASSQGFGGWGTDTQYF.

The chain couples TRBV4-3 to TRBJ1-1; tentative D call: TRBD1 (5 bases). Germline values: CDR1 LGHNA, CDR2 YSLEER. The ends were cut back, 0 bases at V and 0 bases at J, with 11 bases in the middle. The CDR3 spans 16 residues. The CDR3 DNA sequence: TGCGCCAGCAGCCAAGATCGGGGGGACTTGAACACTGAAGCTTTCTTT. This encodes CASSQDRGDLNTEAFF.

The chain combines TRBV5-6 with TRBJ2-3, with TRBD2 as a possible D gene (6 bases). Between the trimmed V and J ends, which lost 7 bases and 5 bases, there was a span of 14 bases. The germline V gene encodes CDR1 SGHDT and CDR2 YYEEEE. The CDR3 is 13 amino acids. CDR3 residues: CASGGPGLDTQYF. Here the CDR3 DNA reads TGTGCCAGCGGAGGACCGGGACTAGATACGCAGTATTTT.

This clone was seen only a few times. The chain links TRBV5-8 to TRBJ2-7; possible D gene TRBD1, 6 bases. The V gene's germline CDR1 is SGHTS and CDR2 YDEGEE. V was pared by 2 bases and J by 5 bases, with 11 bases between. The CDR3 is 13 amino acids. The CDR3 protein is CASSFGQPNEQYF. CDR3 bases: TGTGCCAGCAGCTTTGGACAGCCGAACGAGCAGTACTTC.

V is TRBV6-5 and J is TRBJ2-1; D gene unclear. The germline V and J ends were trimmed by 1 base and 7 bases, with 8 bases remaining between them. CDR3 length: 13 amino acids. The V gene's germline CDR1 is MNHEY and CDR2 SVGAGI. The CDR3 sequence is CASSYYGPNEQFF. CDR3 in DNA: TGTGCCAGCAGTTACTATGGGCCTAATGAGCAGTTCTTC.

The V gene is TRBV7-9, the J gene TRBJ2-1; D is ambiguous. CDR1 SEHNR and CDR2 FQNEAQ come from the germline V gene (reference sequence). The CDR3 runs to 12 residues. V gave up 1 base and J gave up 7 bases, with 5 bases separating them. CDR3 in DNA: TGTGCCAGCAGCTTAGGGCAGAATGAGCAGTTCTTC. It translates to CASSLGQNEQFF.

This rearrangement joins TRBV7-8 to TRBJ2-7; D gene ambiguous. The CDR3 runs 13 residues. CDR1 is SGHVS and CDR2 is FQNEAQ in the germline V gene. Trimming pared 1 base from V and 7 bases from J, leaving 11 bases between. This CDR3 is CASSLGPTGEQYF. The CDR3, as DNA: TGTGCCAGCAGCTTAGGTCCCACGGGTGAGCAGTACTTC.

CDR3 residues: CASSQSAGGYLPGHGYTF. The CDR3 nucleotides are TGCGCCAGCAGTCAATCAGCGGGCGGTTACCTCCCTGGACATGGCTACACCTTC. This chain links TRBV23-1 with TRBJ1-2; D uncertain. TRBV23-1 is recorded as an ORF, its role being uncertain. The CDR3 is made up of 18 amino acids. Trimming removed 0 bases from V and 6 bases from J, with 23 bases in between.

The V call is TRBV27, the J call TRBJ1-2; 7 positions match TRBD1. With 5 bases clipped from V and 6 bases from J, the junction kept 12 bases outside the gene matches. Germline V CDR1 and CDR2: MNHEY, SMNVEV (reference sequence). This CDR3 is 15 amino acids long. CDR3 amino acids: CASSPYRGVEDGYTF. The CDR3 region has the DNA TGTGCCAGCAGTCCCTACAGGGGTGTGGAGGATGGCTACACCTTC.

CDR3 nucleotides: TGTGCCAGCAGTTTTGGACAGGGCGTTGAAGCTTTCTTT. This encodes CASSFGQGVEAFF. The V and J genes are TRBV5-4 and TRBJ1-1, with TRBD1 matching over 8 bases. J was trimmed by 7 bases and V by 5 bases; bases with no gene match: 7. The length of the CDR3 is 13 residues. From germline, CDR1 is SGHNT and CDR2 YYREEE (reference sequence).

The CDR3 DNA is TGTGCCAGTAGCCCGACTAGCGGAATCTACGAGCAGTACTTC. It is translated as CASSPTSGIYEQYF. This chain connects TRBV19 to TRBJ2-5; the match to TRBD2 covers 9 bases. With the DNA end fitting TRBJ2-7 better, the J assignment may be wrong. This CDR3 is 14 amino acids long. Germline V CDR1 and CDR2: LNHDA, SQIVND (reference sequence).

The chain has TRBV11-2 and TRBJ2-3; D unclear. The CDR3 spans 13 residues. Trimming stripped 2 bases from V and 8 bases from J, with 11 bases between. Germline V gene data show CDR1 as SGHAT and CDR2 as FQNNGV. This chain's CDR3 is CASSLLVTGTQYF. The CDR3 DNA reads as TGTGCCAGCAGCTTATTGGTGACGGGTACGCAGTATTTT.